Only one count was recorded for the clone carrying this T cell receptor beta chain. This sample is part of a study of blood T cell repertoires in COVID-19. Across the whole study: Samples taken during acute and convalescent COVID-19 were collected in the United States, Italy and Spain.

With 4 bases clipped from V and 5 bases from J, the junction kept 10 bases outside the gene matches. Germline values: CDR1 SGHRS, CDR2 YFSETQ. The CDR3 totals 16 residues. In the original analysis: Scientists estimated how many nucleated cells there were by amplifying reference gene primers. Sequencing was performed with immunoSEQ multiplex PCR; in TCRdb, only in-frame clones are kept and a portion is missing. D and trimming were read from the DNA, whereas the V and J calls and clone size are those reported in that table. The table includes around 200,000 clones, approximately 88% detected once. This sequence was found in a woman aged 40 to 50 with COVID-19, enrolled during active disease. The chain carries TRBV5-1 and TRBJ1-4, with 8 bases that match TRBD1. The sample comprised peripheral blood. CDR3 in DNA: TGCGCCAGCAGCCTATCTTCAGGGACAGGAAATGAAAAACTGTTTTTT. Translated, it gives CASSLSSGTGNEKLFF.